The clone carrying this T cell receptor beta chain was found many times. Its antigen is not identified. Trimming removed 3 bases at V and 2 bases at J, with 10 bases between. Germline values: CDR1 DFQATT, CDR2 SNEGSKA (reference sequence). The CDR3 has 13 amino acids. Quantitative barcoded 5'-RACE was used to prepare TCR beta libraries. TCRdb recomputed calls from the 5' RACE reads with MiXCR, one row per CDR3 protein. The sample includes about 240,000 distinct CDR3 sequences, less than 10% of them seen just once. The sample is drawn from a study of CD8 T cells in ankylosing spondylitis. Study findings and constraints: Disease-linked clones proved CD8+ and comparatively uncommon in peripheral blood. Blood of patients with ankylosing spondylitis appeared to be characterized by a TCR beta motif of several highly homologous variants. Clones linked to disease were reported to show significant enrichment in matched ankylosing spondylitis synovial fluid.

The chain links TRBV20-1 to TRBJ1-2, with a possible D match to TRBD1 (6 bases). The receptor was derived from a male donor with ankylosing spondylitis or in good health (not recorded which). The sample was blood, either unsorted or a sorted T cell fraction (not recorded which). The CDR3 DNA sequence: TGCAGTGCTAGGCGGGGGCCCAACTATGGCTACACCTTC. The encoded protein is CSARRGPNYGYTF.